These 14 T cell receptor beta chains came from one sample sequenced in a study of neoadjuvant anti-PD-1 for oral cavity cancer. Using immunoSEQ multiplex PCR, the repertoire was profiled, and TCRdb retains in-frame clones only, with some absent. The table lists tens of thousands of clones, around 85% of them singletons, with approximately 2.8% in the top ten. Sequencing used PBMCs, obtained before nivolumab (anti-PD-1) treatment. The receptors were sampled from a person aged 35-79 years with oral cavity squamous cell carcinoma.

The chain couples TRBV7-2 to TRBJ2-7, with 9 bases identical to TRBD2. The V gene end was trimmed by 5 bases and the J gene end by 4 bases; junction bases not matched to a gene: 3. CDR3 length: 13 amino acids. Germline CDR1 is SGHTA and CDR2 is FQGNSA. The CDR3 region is CASSPSGRYEQYF. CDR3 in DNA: TGTGCCAGCAGCCCCAGCGGGAGGTACGAGCAGTACTTC.

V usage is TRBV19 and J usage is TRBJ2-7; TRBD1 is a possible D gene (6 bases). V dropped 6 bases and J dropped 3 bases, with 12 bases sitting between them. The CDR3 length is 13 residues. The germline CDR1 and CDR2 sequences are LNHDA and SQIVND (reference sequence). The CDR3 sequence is CASSPGTHYEQYF. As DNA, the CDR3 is TGTGCCAGTAGCCCCGGGACACACTACGAGCAGTACTTC.

The CDR3 reads CASSLDKARTNPLHF. The CDR3 region has the DNA TGTGCCAGCAGCTTAGATAAGGCGAGAACCAATCCCCTCCACTTT. The chain links TRBV7-9 to TRBJ1-6, with D hard to call. The CDR3 contains 15 residues. The V gene lost 1 base and the J gene lost 13 bases, with 17 bases spanning the gap. Germline CDR1 is SEHNR and CDR2 is FQNEAQ (reference sequence).

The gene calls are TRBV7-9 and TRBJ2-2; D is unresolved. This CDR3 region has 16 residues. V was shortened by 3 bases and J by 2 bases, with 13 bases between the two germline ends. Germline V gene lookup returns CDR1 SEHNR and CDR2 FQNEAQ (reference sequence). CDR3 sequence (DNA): TGTGCCAGCAGCTTCAGAGGAGCTCGAAACACCGGGGAGCTGTTTTTT. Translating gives CASSFRGARNTGELFF. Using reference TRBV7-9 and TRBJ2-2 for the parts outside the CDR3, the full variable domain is DTGVSQNPRHKITKRGQNVTFRCDPISEHNRLYWYRQTLGQGPEFLTYFQNEAQLEKSRLLSDRFSAERPKGSFSTLEIQRTEQGDSAMYLCASSFRGARNTGELFFGEGSRLTVL.

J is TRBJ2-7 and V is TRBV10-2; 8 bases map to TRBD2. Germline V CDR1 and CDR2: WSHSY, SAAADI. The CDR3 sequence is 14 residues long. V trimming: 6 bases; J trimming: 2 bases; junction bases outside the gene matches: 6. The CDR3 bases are TGCGCCAGCAGGCTTAGCGGGGAAACCTACGAGCAGTACTTC. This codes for CASRLSGETYEQYF.

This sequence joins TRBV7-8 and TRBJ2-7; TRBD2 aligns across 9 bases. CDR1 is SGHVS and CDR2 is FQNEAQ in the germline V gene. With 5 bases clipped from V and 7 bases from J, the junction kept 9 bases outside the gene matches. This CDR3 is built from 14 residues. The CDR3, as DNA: TGTGCCAGCAGCGTCAGCGGGGGGCCTCGAGAGCAGTACTTC. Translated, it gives CASSVSGGPREQYF.

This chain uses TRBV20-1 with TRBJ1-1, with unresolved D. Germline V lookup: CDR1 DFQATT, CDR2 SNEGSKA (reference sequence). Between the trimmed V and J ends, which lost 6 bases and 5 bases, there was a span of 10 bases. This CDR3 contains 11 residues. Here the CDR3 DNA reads TGCAGTGCCAGGACGCATACTGAAGCTTTCTTT. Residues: CSARTHTEAFF.

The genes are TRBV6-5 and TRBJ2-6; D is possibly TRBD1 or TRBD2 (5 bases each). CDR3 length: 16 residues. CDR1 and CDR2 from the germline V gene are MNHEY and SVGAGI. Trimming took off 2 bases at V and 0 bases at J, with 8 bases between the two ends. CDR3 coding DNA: TGTGCCAGCAGTTACCAGGGAGCCTCTGGGGCCAACGTCCTGACTTTC. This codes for CASSYQGASGANVLTF.

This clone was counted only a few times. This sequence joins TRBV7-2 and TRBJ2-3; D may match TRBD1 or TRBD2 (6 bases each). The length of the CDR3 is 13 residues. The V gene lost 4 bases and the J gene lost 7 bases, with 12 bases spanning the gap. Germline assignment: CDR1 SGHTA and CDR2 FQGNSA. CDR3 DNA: TGTGCCAGCAGCTCGGGGGCGGGCTATACGCAGTATTTT. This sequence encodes CASSSGAGYTQYF.

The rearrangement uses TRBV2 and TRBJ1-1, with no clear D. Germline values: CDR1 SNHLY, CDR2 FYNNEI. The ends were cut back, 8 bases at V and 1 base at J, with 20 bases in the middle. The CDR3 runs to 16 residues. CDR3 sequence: CASFDPSMLRNTEAFF. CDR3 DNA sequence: TGTGCCAGCTTCGATCCGAGTATGCTGCGGAACACTGAAGCTTTCTTT.

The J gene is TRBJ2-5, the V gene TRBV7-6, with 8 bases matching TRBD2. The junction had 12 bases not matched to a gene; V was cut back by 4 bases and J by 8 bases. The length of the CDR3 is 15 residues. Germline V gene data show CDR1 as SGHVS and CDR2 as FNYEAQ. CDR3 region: CASSSPRGGLETQYF. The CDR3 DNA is TGTGCCAGCAGCTCTCCTCGGGGGGGCCTAGAAACCCAGTACTTC. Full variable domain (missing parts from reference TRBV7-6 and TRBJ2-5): GAGVSQSPRYKVTKRGQDVALRCDPISGHVSLYWYRQALGQGPEFLTYFNYEAQQDKSGLPNDRFSAERPEGSISTLTIQRTEQRDSAMYRCASSSPRGGLETQYFGPGTRLLVL.

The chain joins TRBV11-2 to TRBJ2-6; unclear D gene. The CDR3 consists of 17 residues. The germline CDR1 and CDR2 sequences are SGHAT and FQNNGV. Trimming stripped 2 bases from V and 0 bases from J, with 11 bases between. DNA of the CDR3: TGTGCCAGCAGCTTAAATTTTTTGATCTCTGGGGCCAACGTCCTGACTTTC. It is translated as CASSLNFLISGANVLTF.

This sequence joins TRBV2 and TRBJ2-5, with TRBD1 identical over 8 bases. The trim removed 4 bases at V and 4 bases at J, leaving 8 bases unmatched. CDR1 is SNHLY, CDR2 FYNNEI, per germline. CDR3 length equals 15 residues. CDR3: CASSARTGFGETQYF. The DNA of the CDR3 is TGTGCCAGCAGTGCTCGGACAGGGTTTGGAGAGACCCAGTACTTC.

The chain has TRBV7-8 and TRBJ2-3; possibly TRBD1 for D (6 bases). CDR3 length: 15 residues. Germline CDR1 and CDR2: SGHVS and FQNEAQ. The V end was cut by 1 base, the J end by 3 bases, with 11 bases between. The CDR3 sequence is CASSLVQGNTDTQYF. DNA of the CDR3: TGTGCCAGCAGCTTAGTACAGGGCAATACAGATACGCAGTATTTT. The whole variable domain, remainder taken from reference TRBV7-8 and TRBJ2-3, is GAGVSQSPRYKVAKRGQDVALRCDPISGHVSLFWYQQALGQGPEFLTYFQNEAQLDKSGLPSDRFFAERPEGSVSTLKIQRTQQEDSAVYLCASSLVQGNTDTQYFGPGTRLTVL.